This T cell receptor (beta chain) was recorded in a study of cytomegalovirus exposure and HLA in healthy donors. For the study at large: Later, an analysis reported that the approximately 120 validation repertoires had used the same platform as the approximately 720 first-cohort repertoires.

CDR1 WSHSY and CDR2 SAAADI come from the germline V gene. Trimming stripped 2 bases from V and 10 bases from J, with 9 bases between. The CDR3 contains 12 residues. Clones were sequenced by immunoSEQ multiplex PCR, and TCRdb holds only the in-frame ones, with some missing. Of approximately 150,000 clones listed, roughly 80% are singletons. In regard to this clone: Its antigen is as yet unknown.

Regarding the study as a whole: Using the classifier, cytomegalovirus status was reportedly diagnosed with high specificity and sensitivity. In the 100 to 150 validation repertoires, about 94% of cluster scores exceeded 0, per a later analysis.

The chain has TRBV10-2 and TRBJ2-1, with unresolved D. The receptor's source is a man aged 25-45 years in good health and CMV-seropositive. Sequenced material: PBMCs. The CDR3: CASSERWYEQFF. The CDR3 nucleotides are TGCGCCAGCAGTGAGCGGTGGTACGAGCAGTTCTTC.